Below are 11 T cell receptor beta chains sequenced from a single sample in a study of blood T cell repertoires in COVID-19. TCRdb's table, derived via immunoSEQ multiplex PCR, lists solely in-frame clones and lacks some. Here the sample spans roughly 90,000 clones, roughly nine tenths being singletons. Material for sequencing was peripheral blood. The source is a man aged 50 to 60 with COVID-19, enrolled during active disease.

J is TRBJ1-6 and V is TRBV19; D is ambiguous. Germline loops: CDR1 LNHDA, CDR2 SQIVND (reference sequence). There are 17 residues in the CDR3. The V gene lost 5 bases and the J gene lost 7 bases, with 21 bases spanning the gap. This CDR3 is CASSVQGQTTGNSPLHF. CDR3 nucleotides: TGTGCCAGTAGTGTCCAAGGCCAGACGACGGGGAATTCACCCCTCCACTTT.

The chain couples TRBV4-1 to TRBJ2-1; 10 bases align to TRBD2. The CDR3 has 16 residues. The V gene end was trimmed by 0 bases and the J gene end by 6 bases; junction bases not matched to a gene: 5. Germline values: CDR1 MGHRA, CDR2 YSYEKL. DNA of the CDR3: TGCGCCAGCAGCCAAGAGGCAGCGGGGGGGCCCAATGAGCAGTTCTTC. Amino acid sequence: CASSQEAAGGPNEQFF.

The chain combines TRBV6-6 with TRBJ1-5, with 10 bases that match TRBD1. Germline-derived CDR1 and CDR2 are MNHNY and SVGAGI (reference sequence). The V and J ends lost 6 bases and 7 bases, in that order; junction bases with no gene match: 3. The CDR3 is 13 amino acids. This chain's CDR3 is CASSRQGAQPQHF. CDR3 nucleotide sequence: TGTGCCAGCAGCAGACAGGGGGCGCAGCCCCAGCATTTT.

The CDR3 nucleotides are TGCGCCAGCAGCGACAGGGGGGGCACTGAAGCTTTCTTT. It encodes CASSDRGGTEAFF. The V gene is TRBV5-1, the J gene TRBJ1-1, with TRBD1 matching 9 bases. The CDR3 has 13 residues. Trimming cost V 4 bases and J 4 bases; bases outside gene matches: 2. The germline CDR1 and CDR2 sequences are SGHRS and YFSETQ.

V usage is TRBV7-8 and J usage is TRBJ2-7, with no clear D. This CDR3 comprises 12 residues. Trimming shortened V by 3 bases and J by 6 bases, and 9 bases separated the two germline ends. Germline-derived CDR1 and CDR2 are SGHVS and FQNEAQ. The CDR3 here is CASSFQQVEQYF. DNA of the CDR3: TGTGCCAGCAGCTTCCAACAAGTCGAGCAGTACTTC.

This chain joins TRBV11-1 and TRBJ2-7; 13 positions agree with TRBD2. CDR1 and CDR2 (germline): SGHAT, FQDESV (reference sequence). V trimming: 5 bases; J trimming: 2 bases; junction bases outside the gene matches: 3. CDR3 length equals 15 residues. The CDR3 sequence is CASSRLAGGTYEQYF. The CDR3 nucleotides read TGTGCCAGCAGCCGACTAGCGGGGGGAACCTACGAGCAGTACTTC.

The chain employs TRBV28 and TRBJ1-1, with 9 bases matching TRBD1. Germline trimming cut 2 bases from V and 10 bases from J; bases unmatched to any gene: 11. The CDR3 extends over 15 amino acids. The V gene's germline CDR1 is MDHEN and CDR2 SYDVKM. CDR3 coding DNA: TGTGCCAGCAGTTTACCCCATCTGTGGACAGGGGCAGCTTTCTTT. Translation: CASSLPHLWTGAAFF.

In nucleotides, the CDR3 is TGTGCCACAGGACAGATGGCCCAAGAGACCCAGTACTTC. Translating it yields CATGQMAQETQYF. The chain uses TRBV3-1 (or the pseudogene TRBV3-2) and TRBJ2-5, with a tentative D call TRBD1 (6 bases). The CDR3 consists of 13 residues. Germline lookup yields CDR1 LGHDT and CDR2 YNNKEL (reference sequence). The ends were cut back, 10 bases at V and 1 base at J, with 13 bases in the middle.

This clone was recorded only once. V usage is TRBV4-2 and J usage is TRBJ2-7; 12 nucleotides agree with TRBD2. The germline V gene has CDR1 LGHNA and CDR2 YNFKEQ. After removal of 1 base from V and 7 bases from J, the junction contained 11 bases not matched to a gene. The CDR3 has 17 residues. The CDR3 nucleotides read TGTGCCAGCAGCCAAGGGGCTAGCGGGGGGGCCTTGGATGAGCAGTACTTC. This sequence encodes CASSQGASGGALDEQYF.

This chain links TRBV19 with TRBJ1-1; no firm D call. The V gene's germline CDR1 is LNHDA and CDR2 SQIVND (reference sequence). V lost 7 bases, J lost 1 base, and 7 bases lay in between. The CDR3 has 12 residues. The CDR3 loop reads CASNMRNTEAFF. CDR3 coding DNA: TGTGCCAGTAATATGAGGAACACTGAAGCTTTCTTT.

The gene calls are TRBV7-9 and TRBJ1-1; D unresolved. Germline CDR1 reads SEHNR; CDR2 reads FQNEAQ (reference sequence). This CDR3 is 14 amino acids long. Trimming shortened V by 3 bases and J by 2 bases, and 10 bases separated the two germline ends. The CDR3 sequence: CASSFITANTEAFF. For the CDR3, the DNA is TGTGCCAGCAGCTTCATAACAGCAAACACTGAAGCTTTCTTT.